Below are 21 T cell receptor beta chains sequenced from a single sample in a study of T cell responses to AZD1222 COVID-19 vaccine. Assay used: immunoSEQ multiplex PCR; TCRdb lists only in-frame clones, some missing. The sample yields about 140,000 clones, about 92% seen once. Sequencing was performed on peripheral blood, taken on day 0 of AZD1222 vaccination. These receptors came from an adult in good health.

The chain links TRBV5-6 to TRBJ2-7, with D unclear. Germline CDR1 SGHDT, CDR2 YYEEEE. The V end lost 4 bases, the J end lost 2 bases, and 13 bases lay between the germline ends. The CDR3 loop spans 14 amino acids. Here the CDR3 DNA reads TGTGCCAGCAGCCCGGCCATCGGCGCCTACGAGCAGTACTTC. Translating it yields CASSPAIGAYEQYF.

The chain uses TRBV7-2 and TRBJ2-7, with 7 positions matching TRBD1. Trimming at V came to 2 bases and at J to 0 bases, leaving 10 bases not matched to a gene. In germline, CDR1 is SGHTA, CDR2 FQGNSA. The CDR3 has 17 amino acids. For the CDR3, the DNA is TGTGCCAGCAGCTTAATGGTTAAGTGGGACAGCTCCTACGAGCAGTACTTC. Its translation is CASSLMVKWDSSYEQYF.

The genes are TRBV7-9 and TRBJ2-7; a possible D gene is TRBD1 (6 bases). Germline values: CDR1 SEHNR, CDR2 FQNEAQ (reference sequence). The CDR3 is made up of 12 amino acids. V shed 5 bases and J shed 4 bases, with 9 bases lying between them. Here the CDR3 reads CASSTDRYEQYF. CDR3 nucleotide sequence: TGTGCCAGCAGCACAGACAGGTACGAGCAGTACTTC.

V usage is TRBV19 and J usage is TRBJ1-2, with D possibly being TRBD1 (6 bases). The CDR3 is 14 residues long. CDR1 and CDR2 (germline): LNHDA, SQIVND (reference sequence). V gave up 5 bases and J gave up 4 bases, with 14 bases separating them. This CDR3 reads CASSLIQGTYGYTF. In nucleotides, the CDR3 is TGTGCCAGTAGTCTCATACAGGGTACCTATGGCTACACCTTC.

The rearrangement joins TRBV28 to TRBJ2-5; 7 nucleotides match TRBD2. The CDR3 has 13 residues. J was trimmed by 1 base and V by 7 bases; bases with no gene match: 3. The germline gives CDR1 MDHEN, CDR2 SYDVKM. The CDR3 DNA reads as TGTGCCAGCATTGCTAGCGGCCAAGAGACCCAGTACTTC. Protein: CASIASGQETQYF.

The chain carries TRBV11-2 and TRBJ2-7; unclear D gene. The CDR3 spans 15 residues. Germline V lookup: CDR1 SGHAT, CDR2 FQNNGV. The V and J ends lost 4 bases and 2 bases respectively, with 15 bases between them. The CDR3 protein is CASSSSVGNTYEQYF. CDR3 in DNA: TGTGCCAGCAGCTCCTCGGTGGGGAATACCTACGAGCAGTACTTC.

The rearrangement links TRBV11-2 to TRBJ1-2; D gene uncertain. With 5 bases removed from V and 2 bases from J, the gap between germline ends came to 15 bases. CDR3 length equals 15 residues. In germline, CDR1 is SGHAT, CDR2 FQNNGV. The CDR3 protein is CASSTLRSQNYGYTF. The CDR3 nucleotides read TGTGCCAGCAGCACGTTAAGGTCCCAGAACTATGGCTACACCTTC. The complete variable domain, with remaining parts taken from reference TRBV11-2 and TRBJ1-2, reads EAGVAQSPRYKIIEKRQSVAFWCNPISGHATLYWYQQILGQGPKLLIQFQNNGVVDDSQLPKDRFSAERLKGVDSTLKIQPAKLEDSAVYLCASSTLRSQNYGYTFGSGTRLTVV.

The chain joins TRBV6-5 to TRBJ1-4; no reliable D call. V shed 2 bases and J shed 6 bases, with 7 bases lying between them. The CDR3 loop spans 13 amino acids. Germline assignment: CDR1 MNHEY and CDR2 SVGAGI. The CDR3 region has the DNA TGTGCCAGCAGTTACAGGGTGGATGAAAAACTGTTTTTT. Its protein is CASSYRVDEKLFF.

The chain recombines TRBV19 with TRBJ2-7; 10 bases line up with TRBD1. V was pared by 1 base and J by 3 bases, with 3 bases of the junction left unmatched. The CDR3 is 15 amino acids. The germline gives CDR1 LNHDA, CDR2 SQIVND (reference sequence). The CDR3 loop reads CASSIGTGGFYEQYF. The CDR3 bases are TGTGCCAGTAGTATAGGGACAGGGGGATTCTACGAGCAGTACTTC.

The gene calls are TRBV12-3 or TRBV12-4 and TRBJ1-5; D remains ambiguous. This CDR3 spans 13 amino acids. V lost 6 bases and J 4 bases, leaving 10 bases between the germline ends. The CDR3 protein is CASSPDMNQPQHF. CDR3 DNA sequence: TGTGCCAGCAGCCCCGACATGAATCAGCCCCAGCATTTT.

The chain links TRBV28 to TRBJ1-1; D uncertain. The CDR3 runs to 12 residues. V was trimmed by 6 bases and J by 0 bases, leaving 5 bases between them. Germline V lookup: CDR1 MDHEN, CDR2 SYDVKM. CDR3 sequence reads: CASRAMNTEAFF. Here the CDR3 DNA reads TGTGCCAGCAGGGCGATGAACACTGAAGCTTTCTTT.

This clone was seen once. The rearrangement joins TRBV6-2 or TRBV6-3 to TRBJ1-1; D is unresolved. The germline CDR1 and CDR2 sequences are MNHEY and SVGEGT. Trimming stripped 1 base from V and 6 bases from J, with 15 bases between. CDR3 size: 15 residues. The CDR3 DNA follows: TGTGCCAGCAGTTACTTGTCTGCGGGGAGCCCTGAAGCTTTCTTT. It codes for CASSYLSAGSPEAFF.

The chain combines TRBV12-3 or TRBV12-4 with TRBJ2-5; D uncertain. V was pared by 4 bases and J by 2 bases, with 8 bases between. CDR3 length: 13 residues. The CDR3 nucleotides are TGTGCCAGCAGTTCAGCCGGACAAGAGACCCAGTACTTC. It is translated as CASSSAGQETQYF.

The chain links TRBV7-2 to TRBJ1-5; D remains ambiguous. Germline V gene lookup returns CDR1 SGHTA and CDR2 FQGNSA. This CDR3 has 15 residues. V shed 1 base and J shed 5 bases, with 12 bases lying between them. The DNA for the CDR3 is TGTGCCAGCAGCTTAGGCTACAGCCGTCATCAGCCCCAGCATTTT. Residues: CASSLGYSRHQPQHF. The variable domain in full, completed from reference TRBV7-2 and TRBJ1-5, reads GAGVSQSPSNKVTEKGKDVELRCDPISGHTALYWYRQSLGQGLEFLIYFQGNSAPDKSGLPSDRFSAERTGGSVSTLTIQRTQQEDSAVYLCASSLGYSRHQPQHFGDGTRLSIL.

In its sample, this clone was seen a few times. This chain links TRBV7-9 with TRBJ1-6; D is unclear. The CDR3 runs 16 residues. With 4 bases removed from V and 0 bases from J, the gap between germline ends came to 10 bases. Germline CDR1 SEHNR, CDR2 FQNEAQ (reference sequence). CDR3 nucleotide sequence: TGTGCCAGCAGCTCCGGAGCGAGCTCCTATAATTCACCCCTCCACTTT. Translation gives CASSSGASSYNSPLHF.

This chain uses TRBV12-3 or TRBV12-4 with TRBJ1-1; D is uncertain. The CDR3 is 12 residues long. V was pared by 4 bases and J by 4 bases, with 7 bases between. CDR3 sequence: CASSWEGTEAFF. CDR3 DNA sequence: TGTGCCAGCAGTTGGGAGGGCACTGAAGCTTTCTTT.

This chain uses TRBV2 with TRBJ2-1; either TRBD1 or TRBD2 may fit D (5 bases each). Germline V CDR1 and CDR2: SNHLY, FYNNEI. CDR3 size: 15 residues. Trimming cost V 6 bases and J 8 bases, with 20 bases left between them. Here the CDR3 reads CASRLEGRGQDEQFF. In nucleotides, the CDR3 is TGTGCCAGCAGACTAGAGGGAAGGGGCCAGGATGAGCAGTTCTTC.

The chain is built from TRBV19 and TRBJ1-1; maybe TRBD1 (5 bases). Looked up from germline, CDR1 is LNHDA and CDR2 is SQIVND (reference sequence). Deletions cut 6 bases from V and 0 bases from J, with 8 bases between. The CDR3 is 13 residues long. CDR3 protein: CASRQAMNTEAFF. The CDR3 DNA reads TGTGCCAGTAGACAGGCCATGAACACTGAAGCTTTCTTT.

J is TRBJ2-7 and V is TRBV6-5, with a possible D match to TRBD2 (5 bases). The germline V and J ends were trimmed by 5 bases and 0 bases, with 14 bases remaining between them. This CDR3 is built from 15 residues. Germline CDR1 reads MNHEY; CDR2 reads SVGAGI. CDR3 protein: CASSPTFGGSYEQYF. In DNA form, the CDR3 reads TGTGCCAGCAGTCCCACATTTGGAGGCTCCTACGAGCAGTACTTC.

The chain couples TRBV11-2 to TRBJ1-1; a possible D gene is TRBD1 (5 bases). The CDR3 contains 13 residues. V shed 4 bases and J shed 2 bases, with 8 bases lying between them. Germline lookup yields CDR1 SGHAT and CDR2 FQNNGV. The CDR3 protein is CASSSGLNTEAFF. For the CDR3, the DNA is TGTGCCAGCAGCTCGGGACTCAACACTGAAGCTTTCTTT. The full variable domain, with the rest looked up from reference TRBV11-2 and TRBJ1-1, is EAGVAQSPRYKIIEKRQSVAFWCNPISGHATLYWYQQILGQGPKLLIQFQNNGVVDDSQLPKDRFSAERLKGVDSTLKIQPAKLEDSAVYLCASSSGLNTEAFFGQGTRLTVV.

The V call is TRBV2, the J call TRBJ1-1; perhaps TRBD1 as D (5 bases). The CDR3 spans 13 residues. Germline lookup yields CDR1 SNHLY and CDR2 FYNNEI. Between the trimmed V and J ends, which lost 6 bases and 0 bases, there was a span of 8 bases. DNA of the CDR3: TGTGCCAGCAGGGAGGGGTTGAACACTGAAGCTTTCTTT. This sequence encodes CASREGLNTEAFF.